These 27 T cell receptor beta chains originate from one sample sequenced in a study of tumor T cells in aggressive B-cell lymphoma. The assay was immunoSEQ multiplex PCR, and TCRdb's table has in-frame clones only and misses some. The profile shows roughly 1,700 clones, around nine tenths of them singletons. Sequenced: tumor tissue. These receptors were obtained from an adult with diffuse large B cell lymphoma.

The chain's CDR3 is CAWSEDSHSYEQYF. Written as DNA, the CDR3 is TGTGCCTGGAGTGAGGACAGTCACTCCTACGAGCAGTACTTC. The rearrangement links TRBV30 to TRBJ2-7, with a weak D call TRBD1 (6 bases). The CDR3 length is 14 residues. Germline V CDR1 and CDR2: GTSNPN, SVGIG (reference sequence). Trimming left V 1 base short and J 0 bases short, with 10 bases between.

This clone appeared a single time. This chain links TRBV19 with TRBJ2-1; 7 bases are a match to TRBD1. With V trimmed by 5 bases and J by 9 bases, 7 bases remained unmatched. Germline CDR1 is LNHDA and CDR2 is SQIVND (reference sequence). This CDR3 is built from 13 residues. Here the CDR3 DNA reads TGTGCCAGTAGTCCCGACAGGGCAGGTGAGCAGTTCTTC. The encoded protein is CASSPDRAGEQFF.

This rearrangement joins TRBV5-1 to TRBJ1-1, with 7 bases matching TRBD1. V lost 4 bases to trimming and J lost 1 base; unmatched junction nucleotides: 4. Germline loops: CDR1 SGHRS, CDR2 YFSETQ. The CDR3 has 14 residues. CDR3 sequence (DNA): TGCGCCAGCAGCCACGGACAGGCGAACACTGAAGCTTTCTTT. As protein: CASSHGQANTEAFF.

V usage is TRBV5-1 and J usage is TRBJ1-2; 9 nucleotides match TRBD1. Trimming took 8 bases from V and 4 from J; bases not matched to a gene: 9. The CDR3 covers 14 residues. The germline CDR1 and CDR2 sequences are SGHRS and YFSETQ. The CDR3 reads CASGVDRGTYGYTF. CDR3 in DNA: TGCGCCAGTGGTGTAGACAGGGGGACCTATGGCTACACCTTC.

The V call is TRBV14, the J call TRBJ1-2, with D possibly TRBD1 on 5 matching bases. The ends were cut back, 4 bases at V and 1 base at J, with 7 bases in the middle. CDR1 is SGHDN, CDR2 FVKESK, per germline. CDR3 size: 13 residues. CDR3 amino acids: CASSPDSNYGYTF. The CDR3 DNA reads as TGTGCCAGCAGCCCCGACAGTAACTATGGCTACACCTTC.

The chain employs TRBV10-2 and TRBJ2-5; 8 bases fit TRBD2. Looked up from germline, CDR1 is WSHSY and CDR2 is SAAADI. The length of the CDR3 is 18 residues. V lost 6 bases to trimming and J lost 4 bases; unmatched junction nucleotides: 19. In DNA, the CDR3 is TGCGCCAGCAGGGGCTTAGTTTATGGTCGGGGGGGCCCAGAGACCCAGTACTTC. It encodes CASRGLVYGRGGPETQYF.

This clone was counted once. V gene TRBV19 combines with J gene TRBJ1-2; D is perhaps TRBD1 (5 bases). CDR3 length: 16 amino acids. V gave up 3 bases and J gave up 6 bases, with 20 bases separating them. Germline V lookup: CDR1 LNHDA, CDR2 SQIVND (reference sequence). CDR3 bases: TGTGCCAGTAGTATTGGCCCCTCTGCAGGGCTGGATGGCTACACCTTC. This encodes CASSIGPSAGLDGYTF.

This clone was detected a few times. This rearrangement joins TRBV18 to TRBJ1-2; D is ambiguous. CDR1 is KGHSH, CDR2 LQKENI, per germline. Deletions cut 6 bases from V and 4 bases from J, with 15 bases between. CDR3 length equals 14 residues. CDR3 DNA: TGTGCCAGCTCTCCCGTAGGCGGCGGCTATGGCTACACCTTC. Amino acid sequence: CASSPVGGGYGYTF.

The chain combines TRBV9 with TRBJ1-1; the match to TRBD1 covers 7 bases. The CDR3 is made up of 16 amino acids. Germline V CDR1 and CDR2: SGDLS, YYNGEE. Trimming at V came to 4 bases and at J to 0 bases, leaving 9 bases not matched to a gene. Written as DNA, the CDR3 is TGTGCCAGCAGCAAGCAATCCGGGACAGTGAACACTGAAGCTTTCTTT. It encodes CASSKQSGTVNTEAFF. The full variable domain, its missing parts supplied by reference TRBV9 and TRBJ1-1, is DSGVTQTPKHLITATGQRVTLRCSPRSGDLSVYWYQQSLDQGLQFLIQYYNGEERAKGNILERFSAQQFPDLHSELNLSSLELGDSALYFCASSKQSGTVNTEAFFGQGTRLTVV.

This CDR3 reads CSVGQGGFYEQYF. The CDR3 DNA sequence: TGCAGCGTTGGACAGGGGGGCTTCTACGAGCAGTACTTC. The rearrangement links TRBV29-1 to TRBJ2-7; TRBD1 agrees at 9 bases. The CDR3 is 13 amino acids. Trimming at V came to 4 bases and at J to 3 bases, leaving 4 bases not matched to a gene. Germline V gives CDR1 SQVTM, CDR2 ANQGSEA.

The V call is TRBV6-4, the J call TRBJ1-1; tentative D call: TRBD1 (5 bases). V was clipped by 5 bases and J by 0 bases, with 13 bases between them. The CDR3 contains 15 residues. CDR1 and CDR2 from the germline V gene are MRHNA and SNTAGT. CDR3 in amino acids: CASSRDGGMNTEAFF. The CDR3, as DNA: TGTGCCAGCAGTCGGGACGGGGGAATGAACACTGAAGCTTTCTTT.

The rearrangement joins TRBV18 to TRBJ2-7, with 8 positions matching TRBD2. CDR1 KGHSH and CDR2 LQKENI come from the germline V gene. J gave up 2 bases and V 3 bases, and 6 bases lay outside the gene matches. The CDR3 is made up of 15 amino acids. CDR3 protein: CASSPVIAGTYEQYF. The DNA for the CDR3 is TGTGCCAGCTCACCCGTGATAGCGGGGACCTACGAGCAGTACTTC.

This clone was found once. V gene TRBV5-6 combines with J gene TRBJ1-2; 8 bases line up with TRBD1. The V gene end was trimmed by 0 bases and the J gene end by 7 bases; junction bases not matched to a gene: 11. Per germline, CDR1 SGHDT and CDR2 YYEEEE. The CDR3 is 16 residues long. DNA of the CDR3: TGTGCCAGCAGCTTGGGTGGACAGGGCCGACAGGGTGGCTACACCTTC. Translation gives CASSLGGQGRQGGYTF.

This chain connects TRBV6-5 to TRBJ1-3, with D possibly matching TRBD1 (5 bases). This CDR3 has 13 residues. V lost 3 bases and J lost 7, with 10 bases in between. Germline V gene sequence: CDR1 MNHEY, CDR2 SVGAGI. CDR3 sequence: CASSYLGGNTIYF. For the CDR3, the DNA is TGTGCCAGCAGTTATTTGGGGGGGAACACCATATATTTT.

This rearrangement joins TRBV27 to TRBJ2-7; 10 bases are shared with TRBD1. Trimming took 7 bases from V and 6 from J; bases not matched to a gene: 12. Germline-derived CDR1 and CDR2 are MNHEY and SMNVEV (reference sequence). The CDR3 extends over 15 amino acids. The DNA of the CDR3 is TGTGCCAGCACTCTCTTACCGGGACAGGGGAGCGAGCAGTACTTC. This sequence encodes CASTLLPGQGSEQYF.

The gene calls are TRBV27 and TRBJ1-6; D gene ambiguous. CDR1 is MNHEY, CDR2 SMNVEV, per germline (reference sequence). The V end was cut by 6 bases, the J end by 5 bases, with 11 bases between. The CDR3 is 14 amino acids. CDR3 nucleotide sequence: TGTGCCAGCAGGGCCGTGGCTGATAATTCACCCCTCCACTTT. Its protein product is CASRAVADNSPLHF.

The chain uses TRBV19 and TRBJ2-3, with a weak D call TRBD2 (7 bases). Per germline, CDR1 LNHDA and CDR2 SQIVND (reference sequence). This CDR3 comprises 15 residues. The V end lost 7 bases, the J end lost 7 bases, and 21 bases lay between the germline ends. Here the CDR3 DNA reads TGTGCCAGTACCTTCCGAAGGGGGGGCCTAAATACGCAGTATTTT. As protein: CASTFRRGGLNTQYF.

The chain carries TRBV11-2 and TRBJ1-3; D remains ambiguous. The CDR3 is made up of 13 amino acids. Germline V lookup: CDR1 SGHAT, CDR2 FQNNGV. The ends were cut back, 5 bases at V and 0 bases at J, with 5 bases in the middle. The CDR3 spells CASSLSSGNTIYF. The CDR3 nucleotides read TGTGCCAGCAGCCTAAGCTCTGGAAACACCATATATTTT.

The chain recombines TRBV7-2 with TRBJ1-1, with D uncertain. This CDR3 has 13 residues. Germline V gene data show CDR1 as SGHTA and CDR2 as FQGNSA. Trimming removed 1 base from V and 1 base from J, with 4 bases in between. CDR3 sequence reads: CASSLDRNTEAFF. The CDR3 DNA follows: TGTGCCAGCAGCTTAGACAGGAACACTGAAGCTTTCTTT.

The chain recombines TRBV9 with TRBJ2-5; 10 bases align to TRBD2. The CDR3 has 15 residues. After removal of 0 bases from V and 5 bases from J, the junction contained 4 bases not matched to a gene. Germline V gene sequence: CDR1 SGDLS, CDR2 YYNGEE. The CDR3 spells CASSVEGLARETQYF. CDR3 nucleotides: TGTGCCAGCAGCGTAGAGGGACTAGCGAGGGAGACCCAGTACTTC.

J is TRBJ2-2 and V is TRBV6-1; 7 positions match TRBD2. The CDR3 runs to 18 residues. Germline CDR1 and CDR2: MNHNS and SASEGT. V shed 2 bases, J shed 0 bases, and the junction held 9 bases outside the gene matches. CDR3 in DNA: TGTGCCAGCAGTGAACACGGGGGGACCATTGCGAACACCGGGGAGCTGTTTTTT. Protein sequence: CASSEHGGTIANTGELFF.

The CDR3 reads CASSFGGAHNQPQHF. In DNA form, the CDR3 reads TGTGCCAGCAGCTTCGGGGGGGCGCACAATCAGCCCCAGCATTTT. The chain links TRBV5-6 to TRBJ1-5; TRBD1 is a possible D gene (6 bases). V dropped 2 bases and J dropped 3 bases, with 12 bases sitting between them. This CDR3 spans 15 amino acids. The germline V gene encodes CDR1 SGHDT and CDR2 YYEEEE.

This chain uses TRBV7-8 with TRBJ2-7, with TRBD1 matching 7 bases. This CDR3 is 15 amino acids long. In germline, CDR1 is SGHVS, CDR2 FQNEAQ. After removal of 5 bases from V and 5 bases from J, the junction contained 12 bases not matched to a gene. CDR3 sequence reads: CASSLLTGPGHEQYF. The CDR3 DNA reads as TGTGCCAGCAGCCTTCTGACAGGGCCGGGCCACGAGCAGTACTTC.

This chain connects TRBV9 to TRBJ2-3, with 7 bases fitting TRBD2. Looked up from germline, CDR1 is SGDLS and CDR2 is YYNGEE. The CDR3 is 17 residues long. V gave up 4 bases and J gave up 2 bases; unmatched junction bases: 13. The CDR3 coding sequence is TGTGCCAGCAGCCCCACCCCGGGGGGAGGATTCACAGATACGCAGTATTTT. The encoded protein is CASSPTPGGGFTDTQYF.

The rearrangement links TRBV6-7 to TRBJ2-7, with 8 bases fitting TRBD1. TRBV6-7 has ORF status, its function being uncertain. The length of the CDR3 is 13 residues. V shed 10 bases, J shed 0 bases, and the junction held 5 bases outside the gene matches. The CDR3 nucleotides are TGTGCCACCCCCGACAGGGGCTCCTACGAGCAGTACTTC. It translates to CATPDRGSYEQYF.

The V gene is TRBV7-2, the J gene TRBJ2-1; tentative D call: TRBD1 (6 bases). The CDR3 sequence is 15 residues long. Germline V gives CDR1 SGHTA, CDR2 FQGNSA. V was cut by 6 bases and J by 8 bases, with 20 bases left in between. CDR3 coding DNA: TGTGCCAGCAGTAAGAACCAACAGGGATCGGATGAGCAGTTCTTC. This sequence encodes CASSKNQQGSDEQFF.

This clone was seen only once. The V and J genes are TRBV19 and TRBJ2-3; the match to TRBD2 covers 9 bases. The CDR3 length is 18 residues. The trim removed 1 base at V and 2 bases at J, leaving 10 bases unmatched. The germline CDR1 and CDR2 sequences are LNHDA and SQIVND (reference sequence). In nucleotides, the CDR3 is TGTGCCAGTAGTATAGGAGCCGCTAGCGGGACGATCACAGATACGCAGTATTTT. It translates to CASSIGAASGTITDTQYF.